The 20 T cell receptor beta chains in this list originate from one sample, sequenced in a study of CD8 T cells in Susac syndrome. Reverse transcription used about 0.5 to 1 ug RNA and random hexamers. In TCRdb, the immunoSEQ multiplex PCR reads were re-called with MiXCR into one record per CDR3 protein. This sample has 55,000 to 85,000 distinct CDR3 sequences, with 96% found just once. Material: CD4+ T cells from PBMCs. These receptors all stem from a human donor with multiple sclerosis.

The chain recombines TRBV9 with TRBJ2-3; D not certain. V was shortened by 4 bases and J by 4 bases, with 16 bases between the two germline ends. CDR1 is SGDLS and CDR2 is YYNGEE in the germline V gene. This CDR3 is 15 amino acids long. CDR3: CASSSQSVGADTQYF. CDR3 in DNA: TGTGCCAGCAGCTCCCAGAGTGTGGGCGCAGATACGCAGTATTTT.

The V call is TRBV5-1, the J call TRBJ2-6, with a tentative D call TRBD1 (6 bases). The CDR3 is 19 amino acids. Per germline, CDR1 SGHRS and CDR2 YFSETQ. The V end lost 4 bases, the J end lost 0 bases, and 20 bases lay between the germline ends. CDR3 region: CASSQSRGQTNSGANVLTF. The CDR3 coding sequence is TGCGCCAGCAGCCAGTCGCGAGGACAGACCAACTCTGGGGCCAACGTCCTGACTTTC.

The chain carries TRBV7-6 and TRBJ2-1, with a possible D match to TRBD2 (6 bases). V was pared by 4 bases and J by 8 bases, with 21 bases between. The germline V gene encodes CDR1 SGHVS and CDR2 FNYEAQ. The CDR3 runs 16 residues. The CDR3 protein is CASSSRLARGGDEQFF. The DNA for the CDR3 is TGTGCCAGCAGCTCTCGTTTGGCGCGGGGTGGGGATGAGCAGTTCTTC.

This clonotype was found once. This chain uses TRBV27 with TRBJ1-6; D is ambiguous. V lost 2 bases to trimming and J lost 0 bases, with 8 bases between them. The germline CDR1 and CDR2 sequences are MNHEY and SMNVEV (reference sequence). The CDR3 consists of 16 residues. CDR3 in DNA: TGTGCCAGCAGTTTAACGCGGAGCTCCTATAATTCACCCCTCCACTTT. Protein sequence: CASSLTRSSYNSPLHF.

The rearrangement uses TRBV7-3 and TRBJ2-2; D is tentatively TRBD1 or TRBD2 (5 bases each). The CDR3 runs to 14 residues. Trimming stripped 6 bases from V and 4 bases from J, with 12 bases between. Germline V CDR1 and CDR2: SGHTA, FQGTGA. The CDR3 DNA reads as TGTGCCAGCAGGTCCGGGGCCCTCACCGGGGAGCTGTTTTTT. Translated, it gives CASRSGALTGELFF.

The CDR3 nucleotides are TGTGCCAGTAGAACCCAGGGTGGATCAGATACGCAGTATTTT. Amino acids: CASRTQGGSDTQYF. The rearrangement uses TRBV19 and TRBJ2-3; D is perhaps TRBD1 (5 bases). The germline V and J ends were trimmed by 6 bases and 4 bases, with 14 bases remaining between them. The germline CDR1 and CDR2 sequences are LNHDA and SQIVND (reference sequence). The CDR3 spans 14 residues. The full variable domain, in which reference TRBV19 and TRBJ2-3 provide the parts outside the CDR3, is DGGITQSPKYLFRKEGQNVTLSCEQNLNHDAMYWYRQDPGQGLRLIYYSQIVNDFQKGDIAEGYSVSREKKESFPLTVTSAQKNPTAFYLCASRTQGGSDTQYFGPGTRLTVL.

This chain links TRBV9 with TRBJ2-7; 7 bases map to TRBD1. The CDR3 contains 14 residues. After removal of 1 base from V and 2 bases from J, the junction contained 3 bases not matched to a gene. CDR1 and CDR2 from the germline V gene are SGDLS and YYNGEE. CDR3 in amino acids: CASSVSTGAYEQYF. Written as DNA, the CDR3 is TGTGCCAGCAGCGTAAGTACAGGGGCCTACGAGCAGTACTTC. Drawing the rest from reference TRBV9 and TRBJ2-7, the complete variable domain is DSGVTQTPKHLITATGQRVTLRCSPRSGDLSVYWYQQSLDQGLQFLIQYYNGEERAKGNILERFSAQQFPDLHSELNLSSLELGDSALYFCASSVSTGAYEQYFGPGTRLTVT.

The CDR3 coding sequence is TGTGCCAGCAGCTCCTTACCACCTGGACAGGGGGCGACTAATGAGCAGTTCTTC. Protein product: CASSSLPPGQGATNEQFF. This chain uses TRBV7-8 with TRBJ2-1, with TRBD1 matching over 11 bases. The CDR3 runs 18 residues. V shed 4 bases, J shed 7 bases, and the junction held 15 bases outside the gene matches. Germline V lookup: CDR1 SGHVS, CDR2 FQNEAQ. The entire variable domain, with the rest obtained from reference TRBV7-8 and TRBJ2-1, is as follows: GAGVSQSPRYKVAKRGQDVALRCDPISGHVSLFWYQQALGQGPEFLTYFQNEAQLDKSGLPSDRFFAERPEGSVSTLKIQRTQQEDSAVYLCASSSLPPGQGATNEQFFGPGTRLTVL.

The chain couples TRBV6-2 or TRBV6-3 to TRBJ2-7; D ambiguous. Trimming took off 7 bases at V and 3 bases at J, with 10 bases between the two ends. The CDR3 totals 12 residues. CDR1 and CDR2 (germline): MNHEY, SVGEGT. Here the CDR3 DNA reads TGTGCCAGCACCCTTCTGGGCTACGAGCAGTACTTC. Translating gives CASTLLGYEQYF.

This chain connects TRBV29-1 to TRBJ1-5; weak D call: TRBD1 (5 bases). CDR1 and CDR2 from the germline V gene are SQVTM and ANQGSEA. The CDR3 loop spans 11 amino acids. Trimming removed 6 bases from V and 6 bases from J, with 9 bases in between. The CDR3 loop reads CSVGEGQPQHF. CDR3 bases: TGCAGCGTGGGGGAGGGTCAGCCCCAGCATTTT.

The rearrangement uses TRBV20-1 and TRBJ1-1; D not resolved. The germline CDR1 and CDR2 sequences are DFQATT and SNEGSKA (reference sequence). This CDR3 contains 14 residues. V lost 1 base and J 6 bases, leaving 15 bases between the germline ends. CDR3 DNA: TGCAGTGCTAGAGGCCCCGCCTTCTTCGCTGAAGCTTTCTTT. It is translated as CSARGPAFFAEAFF.

In this sample, this clonotype turned up once. The chain couples TRBV5-4 to TRBJ2-3; D uncertain. With 0 bases removed from V and 7 bases from J, the gap between germline ends came to 15 bases. The germline gives CDR1 SGHNT, CDR2 YYREEE (reference sequence). CDR3 length: 15 amino acids. The CDR3 coding sequence is TGTGCCAGCAGCTTGGTGGGTCCACGGAGTAATACGCAGTATTTT. Residues: CASSLVGPRSNTQYF.

The chain employs TRBV12-3 or TRBV12-4 and TRBJ1-5; 7 nucleotides align to TRBD1. Trimming removed 4 bases from V and 4 bases from J; junction bases left unmatched: 10. The CDR3 contains 16 residues. CDR3 amino acids: CASSSGGRGSNQPQHF. CDR3 sequence (DNA): TGTGCCAGCAGTTCTGGGGGCAGGGGGTCTAATCAGCCCCAGCATTTT.

The chain employs TRBV24-1 and TRBJ2-5; D possibly uses TRBD1 or TRBD2 (6 bases each). With 4 bases removed from V and 0 bases from J, the gap between germline ends came to 11 bases. This CDR3 has 15 residues. CDR1 is KGHDR, CDR2 SFDVKD, per germline. DNA for the CDR3: TGTGCCACCAGTGACCGGGGGCCTAACCAAGAGACCCAGTACTTC. Protein sequence: CATSDRGPNQETQYF.

The chain combines TRBV19 with TRBJ1-1; D not certain. Germline values: CDR1 LNHDA, CDR2 SQIVND (reference sequence). The V and J ends lost 3 bases and 0 bases respectively, with 14 bases between them. CDR3 length equals 16 residues. CDR3 bases: TGTGCCAGTAGTATCGGTGTACACCCTATGAACACTGAAGCTTTCTTT. Protein: CASSIGVHPMNTEAFF.

J is TRBJ2-1 and V is TRBV6-5, with 9 bases identical to TRBD2. CDR3 length equals 15 residues. V lost 7 bases and J lost 7; bases outside the gene matches: 11. Germline assignment: CDR1 MNHEY and CDR2 SVGAGI. CDR3 DNA: TGTGCCAGCATGGGGACTAGCCGAGGGCGTAATGAGCAGTTCTTC. This codes for CASMGTSRGRNEQFF.

The CDR3 loop reads CASSQVGELFF. The CDR3 coding sequence is TGTGCCAGCAGCCAAGTCGGGGAGCTGTTTTTT. The chain recombines TRBV3-1 with TRBJ2-2, with no clear D. The length of the CDR3 is 11 residues. CDR1 LGHDT and CDR2 YNNKEL come from the germline V gene (reference sequence). V was cut by 1 base and J by 7 bases, with 1 base left in between.

This clonotype was observed once. CDR3 sequence: CASSRTGTGIQEAFF. CDR3 coding DNA: TGCGCCAGCAGCCGCACCGGGACAGGAATTCAAGAAGCTTTCTTT. The chain couples TRBV4-1 to TRBJ1-1; 8 positions agree with TRBD1. Trimming cost V 4 bases and J 8 bases; bases outside gene matches: 12. The V gene's germline CDR1 is MGHRA and CDR2 YSYEKL. The CDR3 is 15 residues long.

The chain couples TRBV20-1 to TRBJ1-2; no clear D. CDR3 size: 13 residues. Trimming left V 4 bases short and J 2 bases short, with 11 bases between. The germline V gene encodes CDR1 DFQATT and CDR2 SNEGSKA (reference sequence). This CDR3 reads CSATHETNYGYTF. DNA of the CDR3: TGCAGTGCTACCCACGAAACCAACTATGGCTACACCTTC.

The V gene is TRBV30, the J gene TRBJ2-6; D gene ambiguous. Per germline, CDR1 GTSNPN and CDR2 SVGIG (reference sequence). The CDR3 extends over 15 amino acids. Between the trimmed V and J ends, which lost 2 bases and 1 base, there was a span of 9 bases. CDR3 nucleotides: TGTGCCTGGAGTAAAAACCCTTCTGGGGCCAACGTCCTGACTTTC. Its protein product is CAWSKNPSGANVLTF. Combining the CDR3 with reference TRBV30 and TRBJ2-6 gives the whole variable domain SQTIHQWPATLVQPVGSPLSLECTVEGTSNPNLYWYRQAAGRGLQLLFYSVGIGQISSEVPQNLSASRPQDRQFILSSKKLLLSDSGFYLCAWSKNPSGANVLTFGAGSRLTVL.